The 4 T cell receptor beta chains in this list originate from one sample, sequenced in a study of PD-1 blockade in classical Hodgkin lymphoma. The method was immunoSEQ multiplex PCR; TCRdb's version includes in-frame clones alone and lacks a portion of them. The sample records roughly 41,000 clones, 55% to 70% being singletons. Time point: cycle 4 day 1 (C4D1), after more than five weeks of nivolumab. Every patient was affected by relapse after autologous stem cell transplantation, while exposure to brentuximab vedotin was not uniform. Specimen: peripheral blood mononuclear cells (PBMCs), collected before the fourth cycle of nivolumab. All receptors come from a human donor with classical Hodgkin lymphoma.

This sequence joins TRBV11-3 and TRBJ1-4; D remains unclear. The CDR3 runs 13 residues. Germline V lookup: CDR1 SGHNT, CDR2 YENEEA. V gave up 5 bases and J gave up 5 bases, with 9 bases separating them. In DNA, the CDR3 is TGTGCCAGCAGCCTAGGACCAAATGAAAAACTGTTTTTT. Translating it yields CASSLGPNEKLFF.

CDR3 in amino acids: CASSVNRGGTGELFF. The CDR3 DNA is TGTGCCAGCAGTGTAAACAGGGGAGGCACCGGGGAGCTGTTTTTT. The chain carries TRBV6-1 and TRBJ2-2, with D possibly matching TRBD1 (7 bases). Germline V gene data show CDR1 as MNHNS and CDR2 as SASEGT. This CDR3 is built from 15 residues. The V gene lost 4 bases and the J gene lost 4 bases, with 13 bases spanning the gap.

By sample fraction, this clone is medium-sized. The chain combines TRBV4-2 with TRBJ2-7; maybe TRBD2 (6 bases). With 0 bases removed from V and 2 bases from J, the gap between germline ends came to 14 bases. Germline CDR1 reads LGHNA; CDR2 reads YNFKEQ. CDR3 length: 16 residues. The CDR3 sequence: CASSQDPRLVTYEQYF. The CDR3 DNA follows: TGTGCCAGCAGCCAAGATCCAAGACTAGTCACCTACGAGCAGTACTTC.

The chain joins TRBV7-2 to TRBJ2-3; D call uncertain. CDR1 SGHTA and CDR2 FQGNSA come from the germline V gene. The CDR3 length is 14 residues. V shed 3 bases and J shed 1 base, with 8 bases lying between them. The chain's CDR3 is CASSLNRGTDTQYF. CDR3 nucleotides: TGTGCCAGCAGCTTGAACCGAGGCACAGATACGCAGTATTTT.